This TCR beta chain was found in a study of cytomegalovirus exposure and HLA in healthy donors. The primer mix had 60 Vbeta and 13 Jbeta primers. Some clones are missing from TCRdb's copy, which holds only in-frame ones; the method was immunoSEQ multiplex PCR. The top ten clones hold around 2.1% of a sample with a few hundred thousand clones, about 87% of them seen once. This receptor was obtained from a woman aged 18-29 years in good health and CMV-seronegative. The sample was PBMCs.

The CDR3 DNA is TGTGCCAGCAGCTTATACAGGGGGAACTATGGCTACACCTTC. This gives the protein CASSLYRGNYGYTF. This chain uses TRBV13 with TRBJ1-2; 8 bases align to TRBD1. J lost 2 bases, V lost 2 bases, and 1 base had no gene match. Germline CDR1 PRHDT, CDR2 FYEKMQ (reference sequence). This CDR3 comprises 14 residues.